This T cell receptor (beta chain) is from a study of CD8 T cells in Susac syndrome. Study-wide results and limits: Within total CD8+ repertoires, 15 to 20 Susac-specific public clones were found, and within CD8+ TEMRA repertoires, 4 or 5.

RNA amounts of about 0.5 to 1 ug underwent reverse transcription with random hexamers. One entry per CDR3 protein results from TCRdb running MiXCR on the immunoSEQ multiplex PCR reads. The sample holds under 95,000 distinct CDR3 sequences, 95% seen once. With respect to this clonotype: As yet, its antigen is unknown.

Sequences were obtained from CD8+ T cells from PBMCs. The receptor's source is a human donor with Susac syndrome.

CDR3 bases: TGTGCCAGCCGTTCTATGGAGGGGGCAGGGGAGCAGTACTTC. This sequence encodes CASRSMEGAGEQYF. This chain links TRBV6-5 with TRBJ2-7; tentative D call: TRBD1 (7 bases). The V gene lost 8 bases and the J gene lost 7 bases, with 21 bases spanning the gap. Germline V gives CDR1 MNHEY, CDR2 SVGAGI. The CDR3 is made up of 14 amino acids.